The entry below gives a single TCR beta chain sequence along with its context. Per the original data handling: Estimates of nucleated cell counts were drawn from the amplification of reference gene primers. Method: immunoSEQ multiplex PCR; TCRdb's copy keeps in-frame clones and lacks some. Clone size and the V and J calls come from that table; the DNA yielded D and trimming. The table records about 310,000 clones, 90% of them present only once. The sample is drawn from a study of blood T cell repertoires in COVID-19. Background on the study: The United States, Italy and Spain were the sources of the acute and convalescent COVID-19 samples. From T cells, B-cell-depleted T cells, or PBMCs came the material, which was cDNA or gDNA.

Enrolled during active infection, Seattle patients were then followed longitudinally. Input material: peripheral blood. The TCR originated in a woman in her thirties or forties with COVID-19, enrolled during active disease.

The CDR3 reads CASSPTGISSYEQYF. The CDR3 nucleotides read TGTGCCAGCAGTCCGACGGGAATCAGCTCCTACGAGCAGTACTTC. The rearrangement joins TRBV6-5 to TRBJ2-7; D is perhaps TRBD2 (5 bases). Trimming pared 5 bases from V and 0 bases from J, leaving 14 bases between. The CDR3 covers 15 residues. Germline loops: CDR1 MNHEY, CDR2 SVGAGI.